The T cell receptor (beta chain) described here comes from a study of shared clonotypes between healthy human individuals. Splitting of each subset's genomic DNA was done evenly across several immunoSEQ plates. The method was immunoSEQ multiplex PCR; TCRdb's version includes in-frame clones alone and lacks a portion of them. The sample holds around 1.5 million clones, approximately 98% seen once. Study conclusions and caveats: Specimens sampled were limited to blood, with tissue repertoires likely differing. Across subsets, estimated richness was generally greater for naive than for memory populations. Sharing across four donors was highest in naive CD4 (around 5%) and lowest in memory CD8 (around 0.4%).

Concerning this clone: Its antigen remains unknown. Distinct nucleotide sequences in the sample also encode this CDR3.

Deletions cut 6 bases from V and 0 bases from J, with 9 bases between. The CDR3 consists of 12 residues. The germline V gene has CDR1 SQVTM and CDR2 ANQGSEA. The source is a man in his thirties or forties in good health. Source material: naive CD4+ T cells sorted from blood. Subset meaning: CD45RA+ positively selected. The chain recombines TRBV29-1 with TRBJ2-7, with unresolved D. The CDR3 region has the DNA TGCAGCGTGGTAGGCGGCTCCTACGAGCAGTACTTC. Translation gives CSVVGGSYEQYF.